The 30 T cell receptor beta chains given below trace back to one sample, sequenced in a study of a mutant IDH1 vaccine in newly diagnosed glioma. No antigens are known for them. Time point given: week 5, during vaccination. Topical imiquimod accompanied each vaccine dose, which consisted of 300 ug of mutant IDH1 20-mer peptide. TCRdb's copy holds only in-frame clones and misses some; the assay was immunoSEQ multiplex PCR. The sample yields about 53,000 clones, 82% seen once. The sample here was PBMCs, taken from a glioma patient whose treatment included an IDH1 peptide vaccine. These receptors all stem from a young woman with glioma. Some clones in this sample may be carry-over from other donors' samples.

J is TRBJ2-7 and V is TRBV4-2; maybe TRBD2 (5 bases). Trimming left V 2 bases short and J 6 bases short, with 11 bases between. Germline CDR1 reads LGHNA; CDR2 reads YNFKEQ. This CDR3 spans 13 amino acids. The CDR3 coding sequence is TGTGCCAGCAGCCAAACCCGGGGTGGCGAGCAGTACTTC. Protein sequence: CASSQTRGGEQYF.

This sequence joins TRBV6-4 and TRBJ1-1; the D is unclear. Looked up from germline, CDR1 is MRHNA and CDR2 is SNTAGT. This CDR3 has 15 residues. Trimming took 6 bases from V and 2 from J, leaving 16 bases between them. The CDR3 DNA reads TGTGCCAGCAGGGCTCGGGCCGAATTAAACACTGAAGCTTTCTTT. Its protein product is CASRARAELNTEAFF.

This chain joins TRBV4-3 and TRBJ1-1; no clear D gene. V shed 0 bases and J shed 0 bases, with 8 bases lying between them. From germline, CDR1 is LGHNA and CDR2 YSLEER. The CDR3 contains 15 residues. CDR3 loop: CASSQDPGLNTEAFF. CDR3 nucleotide sequence: TGCGCCAGCAGCCAAGATCCCGGGCTGAACACTGAAGCTTTCTTT.

This clone was seen a handful of times. The chain carries TRBV9 and TRBJ1-2; tentative D call: TRBD1 (5 bases). The CDR3 is made up of 16 amino acids. Germline lookup yields CDR1 SGDLS and CDR2 YYNGEE. Trimming took 0 bases from V and 4 from J, leaving 16 bases between them. The CDR3, as DNA: TGTGCCAGCAGCGTAGGTGCGGGGGAGGGCTCCTATGGCTACACCTTC. Its protein is CASSVGAGEGSYGYTF.

The rearrangement links TRBV5-4 to TRBJ2-4, with D possibly being TRBD2 (7 bases). The germline V gene encodes CDR1 SGHNT and CDR2 YYREEE (reference sequence). V gave up 0 bases and J gave up 2 bases, with 12 bases separating them. The CDR3 spans 16 residues. The CDR3 DNA reads as TGTGCCAGCAGCTTGGTGGGGGGGCCGTCCAAAAACATTCAGTACTTC. Residues: CASSLVGGPSKNIQYF. Filled out from reference TRBV5-4 and TRBJ2-4, the complete variable domain reads ETGVTQSPTHLIKTRGQQVTLRCSSQSGHNTVSWYQQALGQGPQFIFQYYREEENGRGNFPPRFSGLQFPNYSSELNVNALELDDSALYLCASSLVGGPSKNIQYFGAGTRLSVL.

The CDR3 nucleotides read TGTGCCATCAGCCTCGTCGCAGGAGGAGATACGCAGTATTTT. Its translation: CAISLVAGGDTQYF. The V gene is TRBV10-3, the J gene TRBJ2-3; D might be TRBD2 (5 bases). V shed 6 bases and J shed 5 bases, with 15 bases lying between them. This CDR3 has 14 amino acids. Germline lookup yields CDR1 ENHRY and CDR2 SYGVKD.

DNA for the CDR3: TGTGCCAGCAGCTCTCCGGGACTAGCGGGGAATGAGCAGTTCTTC. It encodes CASSSPGLAGNEQFF. V usage is TRBV7-3 and J usage is TRBJ2-1, with TRBD2 matching over 13 bases. CDR1 is SGHTA, CDR2 FQGTGA, per germline. V gave up 4 bases and J gave up 7 bases; unmatched junction bases: 4. The CDR3 loop spans 15 amino acids. Looking up the rest from reference TRBV7-3 and TRBJ2-1 gives the full variable domain: GAGVSQTPSNKVTEKGKYVELRCDPISGHTALYWYRQSLGQGPEFLIYFQGTGAADDSGLPNDRFFAVRPEGSVSTLKIQRTERGDSAVYLCASSSPGLAGNEQFFGPGTRLTVL.

The V and J genes are TRBV9 and TRBJ2-4; no reliable D call. The germline V gene encodes CDR1 SGDLS and CDR2 YYNGEE. The CDR3 has 16 amino acids. V was trimmed by 3 bases and J by 1 base, leaving 14 bases between them. The CDR3 sequence is CASSADHLGAKNIQYF. In DNA form, the CDR3 reads TGTGCCAGCAGCGCGGACCACCTTGGGGCCAAAAACATTCAGTACTTC.

The rearrangement joins TRBV5-1 to TRBJ2-7; D gene unclear. V lost 0 bases to trimming and J lost 6 bases, with 7 bases between them. Germline CDR1 is SGHRS and CDR2 is YFSETQ. This CDR3 contains 12 residues. The CDR3 DNA follows: TGCGCCAGCAGCTTGGTGGACGGCGAGCAGTACTTC. It specifies CASSLVDGEQYF.

This rearrangement joins TRBV19 to TRBJ1-1; no clear D gene. The germline gives CDR1 LNHDA, CDR2 SQIVND (reference sequence). This CDR3 spans 8 amino acids. Trimming cost V 9 bases and J 7 bases, with 3 bases left between them. For the CDR3, the DNA is TGTGCCAGGATTGAAGCTTTCTTT. Protein product: CARIEAFF.

This clone turned up a few times. The chain uses TRBV6-1 and TRBJ1-1; 8 bases are a match to TRBD1. Trimming took 6 bases from V and 2 from J; bases not matched to a gene: 5. Per the germline V gene, CDR1 is MNHNS and CDR2 is SASEGT. CDR3 length equals 14 residues. The DNA of the CDR3 is TGTGCCAGCAGCTTGGACAGGGTAAACACTGAAGCTTTCTTT. The encoded protein is CASSLDRVNTEAFF.

This chain uses TRBV13 with TRBJ2-3; 9 bases align to TRBD2. This CDR3 spans 15 amino acids. CDR1 and CDR2 from the germline V gene are PRHDT and FYEKMQ (reference sequence). V shed 8 bases and J 5 bases; nucleotides not matched to a gene: 11. This CDR3 is CASWKRGAPRDTQYF. The DNA for the CDR3 is TGTGCCAGCTGGAAGCGGGGGGCCCCCCGAGATACGCAGTATTTT. Looking up the rest from reference TRBV13 and TRBJ2-3 gives the full variable domain: AAGVIQSPRHLIKEKRETATLKCYPIPRHDTVYWYQQGPGQDPQFLISFYEKMQSDKGSIPDRFSAQQFSDYHSELNMSSLELGDSALYFCASWKRGAPRDTQYFGPGTRLTVL.

The chain combines TRBV30 with TRBJ1-1, with TRBD1 identical over 9 bases. Germline V gene sequence: CDR1 GTSNPN, CDR2 SVGIG (reference sequence). CDR3 length: 15 amino acids. V lost 0 bases and J lost 1; bases outside the gene matches: 3. The CDR3 here is CAWSVWDRANTEAFF. CDR3 bases: TGTGCCTGGAGTGTCTGGGACAGGGCGAACACTGAAGCTTTCTTT.

This chain connects TRBV10-3 to TRBJ2-2; perhaps TRBD2 as D (6 bases). Germline-derived CDR1 and CDR2 are ENHRY and SYGVKD. This CDR3 contains 16 residues. Trimming pared 11 bases from V and 3 bases from J, leaving 22 bases between. The CDR3 loop is CAVASAPSRDTGELFF. The CDR3 DNA sequence: TGTGCCGTGGCTAGCGCTCCCTCGAGAGACACCGGGGAGCTGTTTTTT.

The chain has TRBV21-1 and TRBJ2-5; TRBD1, the D gene given by the table, was not confirmed from the DNA. TRBV21-1 is reported as a pseudogene. This CDR3 comprises 16 residues. DNA for the CDR3: TGTGCCAGCAGCAAACCTATAGACAGGGCATTGGAGACCCAGTACTTC. Protein product: CASSKPIDRALETQYF.

This clone is a singleton in its sample. The chain employs TRBV13 and TRBJ2-7; D unclear. Trimming took 0 bases from V and 4 from J, leaving 7 bases between them. Germline V gene sequence: CDR1 PRHDT, CDR2 FYEKMQ (reference sequence). The CDR3 is made up of 13 amino acids. The CDR3 DNA reads TGTGCCAGCAGCTTAGGTCCATCATACGAGCAGTACTTC. Amino acid sequence: CASSLGPSYEQYF.

The V call is TRBV2, the J call TRBJ2-5; weak D call: TRBD2 (6 bases). The CDR3 contains 15 residues. Trimming left V 3 bases short and J 0 bases short, with 11 bases between. CDR1 and CDR2 from the germline V gene are SNHLY and FYNNEI. The CDR3 sequence is CASSDRGTYQETQYF. CDR3 nucleotide sequence: TGTGCCAGCAGTGATCGCGGGACTTACCAAGAGACCCAGTACTTC.

The chain employs TRBV30 and TRBJ2-7; D is perhaps TRBD1 (5 bases). The ends were cut back, 1 base at V and 2 bases at J, with 9 bases in the middle. From germline, CDR1 is GTSNPN and CDR2 SVGIG (reference sequence). This CDR3 has 13 amino acids. DNA for the CDR3: TGTGCCTGGAGTGCCACAGGTCCCTACGAGCAGTACTTC. As protein: CAWSATGPYEQYF. Together with reference TRBV30 and TRBJ2-7, the CDR3 gives the full variable domain: SQTIHQWPATLVQPVGSPLSLECTVEGTSNPNLYWYRQAAGRGLQLLFYSVGIGQISSEVPQNLSASRPQDRQFILSSKKLLLSDSGFYLCAWSATGPYEQYFGPGTRLTVT.

This clone turned up a few times. V usage is TRBV6-1 and J usage is TRBJ1-2; TRBD1 agrees at 9 bases. Trimming removed 6 bases from V and 6 bases from J; junction bases left unmatched: 11. CDR1 is MNHNS and CDR2 is SASEGT in the germline V gene. CDR3 length: 15 residues. The CDR3 here is CASRDNRGRTDGYTF. In DNA, the CDR3 is TGTGCCAGCAGGGATAACAGGGGGCGTACGGATGGCTACACCTTC.

This chain links TRBV4-1 with TRBJ2-7; TRBD1 is a possible D gene (5 bases). The V gene's germline CDR1 is MGHRA and CDR2 YSYEKL. V lost 4 bases, J lost 2 bases, and 21 bases lay in between. There are 17 residues in the CDR3. The CDR3 DNA reads TGCGCCAGCAGCCGTGGGATAGAGACAGCGTATACCTACGAGCAGTACTTC. It codes for CASSRGIETAYTYEQYF.

This sequence joins TRBV9 and TRBJ2-7, with D unclear. The V gene lost 4 bases and the J gene lost 0 bases, with 8 bases spanning the gap. Germline lookup yields CDR1 SGDLS and CDR2 YYNGEE. The CDR3 runs to 13 residues. In DNA form, the CDR3 reads TGTGCCAGCAGCCCCCCGAGCTCCTACGAGCAGTACTTC. Its translation: CASSPPSSYEQYF.

V usage is TRBV14 and J usage is TRBJ2-1; D is perhaps TRBD2 (6 bases). There are 16 residues in the CDR3. The germline V gene encodes CDR1 SGHDN and CDR2 FVKESK. Trimming removed 1 base from V and 4 bases from J, with 14 bases in between. This chain's CDR3 is CASSQGYSGRYNEQFF. DNA for the CDR3: TGTGCCAGCAGCCAAGGATATAGCGGTAGATACAATGAGCAGTTCTTC. Filled out from reference TRBV14 and TRBJ2-1, the complete variable domain reads EAGVTQFPSHSVIEKGQTVTLRCDPISGHDNLYWYRRVMGKEIKFLLHFVKESKQDESGMPNNRFLAERTGGTYSTLKVQPAELEDSGVYFCASSQGYSGRYNEQFFGPGTRLTVL.

The chain is built from TRBV11-3 and TRBJ2-3, with 7 bases identical to TRBD2. CDR1 is SGHNT, CDR2 YENEEA, per germline. The V segment lost 4 bases and the J segment 6 bases; nucleotides outside the gene matches: 10. CDR3 length: 15 residues. CDR3 coding DNA: TGTGCCAGCAGCTCCCCCCCTGCGGGAGAGGATACGCAGTATTTT. This codes for CASSSPPAGEDTQYF.

This chain links TRBV29-1 with TRBJ1-2; no firm D call. The V end lost 3 bases, the J end lost 6 bases, and 5 bases lay between the germline ends. The germline gives CDR1 SQVTM, CDR2 ANQGSEA. The CDR3 extends over 10 amino acids. The CDR3: CSVDQDGYTF. In DNA, the CDR3 is TGCAGCGTTGACCAGGATGGCTACACCTTC. Based on the CDR3 plus reference TRBV29-1 and TRBJ1-2, the full variable domain is SAVISQKPSRDICQRGTSLTIQCQVDSQVTMMFWYRQQPGQSLTLIATANQGSEATYESGFVIDKFPISRPNLTFSTLTVSNMSPEDSSIYLCSVDQDGYTFGSGTRLTVV.

In its sample, this clone was seen once. The CDR3 loop is CASSLEILRGGNGYTF. Here the CDR3 DNA reads TGTGCCAGCAGCTTAGAGATCTTAAGGGGAGGGAATGGCTACACCTTC. V and J are TRBV7-2 and TRBJ1-2, with a tentative D call TRBD1 (5 bases). The V gene lost 1 base and the J gene lost 6 bases, with 18 bases spanning the gap. Germline V gene data show CDR1 as SGHTA and CDR2 as FQGNSA. CDR3 length: 16 amino acids. The entire variable domain, with the rest obtained from reference TRBV7-2 and TRBJ1-2, is as follows: GAGVSQSPSNKVTEKGKDVELRCDPISGHTALYWYRQSLGQGLEFLIYFQGNSAPDKSGLPSDRFSAERTGGSVSTLTIQRTQQEDSAVYLCASSLEILRGGNGYTFGSGTRLTVV.

The chain couples TRBV6-1 to TRBJ2-5; D is possibly TRBD2 (7 bases). The J call may be wrong; the DNA end is better matched by TRBJ2-7. The germline V gene encodes CDR1 MNHNS and CDR2 SASEGT. The CDR3 has 15 residues. The CDR3 reads CASRVSEGGPYEQYF. CDR3 DNA: TGTGCCAGCAGGGTTAGTGAGGGGGGGCCCTACGAGCAGTACTTC.

This rearrangement joins TRBV2 to TRBJ1-1, with a possible D match to TRBD1 (5 bases). The CDR3 totals 11 residues. Trimming pared 7 bases from V and 10 bases from J, leaving 13 bases between. Germline V gene sequence: CDR1 SNHLY, CDR2 FYNNEI. CDR3 in DNA: TGTGCCAGCACGGTCGGGGGAGGAGCTTTCTTT. This encodes CASTVGGGAFF. Based on the CDR3 plus reference TRBV2 and TRBJ1-1, the full variable domain is EPEVTQTPSHQVTQMGQEVILRCVPISNHLYFYWYRQILGQKVEFLVSFYNNEISEKSEIFDDQFSVERPDGSNFTLKIRSTKLEDSAMYFCASTVGGGAFFGQGTRLTVV.

The gene calls are TRBV5-8 and TRBJ2-5; TRBD2 aligns across 13 bases. The V gene's germline CDR1 is SGHTS and CDR2 YDEGEE. This CDR3 has 16 residues. J lost 2 bases, V lost 4 bases, and 5 bases had no gene match. The CDR3 sequence is CASSRGLAGQQETQYF. The CDR3 bases are TGTGCCAGCAGCCGGGGACTAGCGGGGCAGCAAGAGACCCAGTACTTC.

The genes are TRBV20-1 and TRBJ2-7, with D maybe TRBD2 (6 bases). The CDR3 loop spans 10 amino acids. CDR1 is DFQATT, CDR2 SNEGSKA, per germline (reference sequence). Trimming stripped 5 bases from V and 9 bases from J, with 11 bases between. CDR3 in amino acids: CSAGTGVQYF. In nucleotides, the CDR3 is TGCAGTGCTGGTACGGGAGTGCAGTACTTC.

This clone was counted only a few times. This rearrangement joins TRBV29-1 to TRBJ1-2; unclear D gene. CDR3 length: 12 residues. The germline CDR1 and CDR2 sequences are SQVTM and ANQGSEA. V lost 3 bases and J lost 4, with 9 bases in between. The CDR3 bases are TGCAGCGTTGAGAATCCCCCCTATGGCTACACCTTC. Its translation is CSVENPPYGYTF.